Presented here are 21 T cell receptor beta chains from one specimen sequenced in a study of pediatric ulcerative colitis (dated by TCRdb to the late 2010s). The library was made by the immunoSEQ multiplex PCR assay. The clones in this table, taken by TCRdb from immuneACCESS, are in-frame only. Not every clone is retained; where verified, under half of the shortfall comes from an unresolved V gene, and the cause of the rest is unknown. The sample profile shows 59,000 or so clones; around four fifths of them were found once. Of the sample, about 5.2% falls within the top ten clones. Sequenced sample: blood. The receptors originated from a boy aged 5-17 years with moderate ulcerative colitis.

Here the CDR3 DNA reads TGTGCCAGCAGCAGACTCCCTGGAAACACCATATATTTT. This translates into CASSRLPGNTIYF. The V call is TRBV6-5, the J call TRBJ1-3; D is uncertain. This CDR3 comprises 13 residues. Deletions cut 6 bases from V and 2 bases from J, with 8 bases between. Germline V CDR1 and CDR2: MNHEY, SVGAGI.

The V call is TRBV5-1, the J call TRBJ2-2, with D maybe TRBD1 (5 bases). The CDR3 loop spans 15 amino acids. The V end was cut by 1 base, the J end by 1 base, with 8 bases between. Germline values: CDR1 SGHRS, CDR2 YFSETQ. CDR3 residues: CASSLIRVNTGELFF. The CDR3 DNA sequence: TGCGCCAGCAGCTTGATCAGGGTGAACACCGGGGAGCTGTTTTTT.

Here the CDR3 reads CASSEGGNAYNEQFF. The CDR3 region has the DNA TGTGCCAGCAGCGAAGGAGGGAACGCCTACAATGAGCAGTTCTTC. The chain links TRBV7-9 to TRBJ2-1, with a weak D call TRBD2 (6 bases). Trimming took 5 bases from V and 2 from J, leaving 13 bases between them. CDR3 length: 15 residues. The germline CDR1 and CDR2 sequences are SEHNR and FQNEAQ (reference sequence). Together with reference TRBV7-9 and TRBJ2-1, the CDR3 gives the full variable domain: DTGVSQNPRHKITKRGQNVTFRCDPISEHNRLYWYRQTLGQGPEFLTYFQNEAQLEKSRLLSDRFSAERPKGSFSTLEIQRTEQGDSAMYLCASSEGGNAYNEQFFGPGTRLTVL.

In this sample, this clone turned up once. The CDR3 DNA sequence: TGTGCCAGCAGCCTTGGGAACGAGCAGTACTTC. It translates to CASSLGNEQYF. The rearrangement joins TRBV27 to TRBJ2-7; D call uncertain. The germline CDR1 and CDR2 sequences are MNHEY and SMNVEV (reference sequence). This CDR3 has 11 residues. Trimming took 6 bases from V and 5 from J, leaving 8 bases between them.

The chain carries TRBV2 and TRBJ2-1, with D perhaps TRBD2 (6 bases). The CDR3 sequence is 14 residues long. Germline CDR1 is SNHLY and CDR2 is FYNNEI. Trimming took 11 bases from V and 1 from J, leaving 15 bases between them. In DNA form, the CDR3 reads TGTGCCTCAAACCCGGGGACTTCCTACAATGAGCAGTTCTTC. The encoded protein is CASNPGTSYNEQFF.

This clone was counted a few times. The genes are TRBV10-2 and TRBJ2-5; 8 bases align to TRBD2. There are 14 residues in the CDR3. V shed 5 bases, J shed 6 bases, and the junction held 8 bases outside the gene matches. Looked up from germline, CDR1 is WSHSY and CDR2 is SAAADI. The CDR3 DNA sequence: TGCGCCAGCAGTTCCGCGGGGGGAGAAAAGACCCAGTACTTC. Its translation: CASSSAGGEKTQYF.

The rearrangement links TRBV4-2 to TRBJ2-3; 8 bases align to TRBD2. With V trimmed by 1 base and J by 6 bases, 12 bases remained unmatched. Germline assignment: CDR1 LGHNA and CDR2 YNFKEQ. This CDR3 has 17 amino acids. CDR3 sequence reads: CASSQGGGRLLRDTQYF. In nucleotides, the CDR3 is TGTGCCAGCAGCCAAGGTGGCGGGAGGTTGCTCCGGGATACGCAGTATTTT.

V gene TRBV6-5 combines with J gene TRBJ2-1; 8 bases agree with TRBD2. V gave up 8 bases and J gave up 1 base; unmatched junction bases: 4. The CDR3 sequence is 14 residues long. Germline V gene data show CDR1 as MNHEY and CDR2 as SVGAGI. CDR3 amino acids: CASSGGVSYNEQFF. CDR3 sequence (DNA): TGTGCCAGCTCGGGAGGGGTTTCCTACAATGAGCAGTTCTTC.

This chain links TRBV11-1 with TRBJ2-7, with TRBD2 matching over 7 bases. This CDR3 spans 15 amino acids. V dropped 0 bases and J dropped 2; count of bases not matched to a gene: 4. The germline V gene encodes CDR1 SGHAT and CDR2 FQDESV (reference sequence). CDR3 in DNA: TGTGCCAGCAGCTTAGCGGCTAGCGGCGCCTACGAGCAGTACTTC. The encoded protein is CASSLAASGAYEQYF.

The CDR3, as DNA: TGCGCCAGCAGTCGACCAGACGACTACAATGAGCAGTTCTTC. Translation gives CASSRPDDYNEQFF. The J gene is TRBJ2-1, the V gene TRBV4-1; D is unresolved. Germline values: CDR1 MGHRA, CDR2 YSYEKL. Between the trimmed V and J ends, which lost 6 bases and 3 bases, there was a span of 12 bases. This CDR3 has 14 residues.

This chain connects TRBV5-4 to TRBJ2-1; 15 bases align to TRBD2. This CDR3 is 16 amino acids long. Trimming took 4 bases from V and 10 from J; bases not matched to a gene: 9. Germline V lookup: CDR1 SGHNT, CDR2 YYREEE (reference sequence). The CDR3 region is CASSTRTSGRVYEQFF. CDR3 DNA sequence: TGTGCCAGCAGCACCCGGACTAGCGGGAGGGTTTACGAGCAGTTCTTC.

This chain uses TRBV19 with TRBJ2-5, with D possibly called TRBD1 or TRBD2 (5 bases each). Germline values: CDR1 LNHDA, CDR2 SQIVND (reference sequence). Trimming cost V 9 bases and J 4 bases, with 24 bases left between them. The CDR3 runs to 16 residues. DNA for the CDR3: TGTGCCAGCAGTGCTCACCGGGGCGGGTTGGGAGAGACCCAGTACTTC. Translation gives CASSAHRGGLGETQYF.

This chain uses TRBV7-6 with TRBJ2-3; TRBD1 matches 9 bases. Germline V gene data show CDR1 as SGHVS and CDR2 as FNYEAQ. The trim removed 5 bases at V and 7 bases at J, leaving 10 bases unmatched. CDR3 size: 15 residues. The CDR3 sequence is CASSTTGTGPNTQYF. The CDR3 coding sequence is TGTGCCAGCAGCACAACCGGGACAGGGCCGAATACGCAGTATTTT.

J is TRBJ1-6 and V is TRBV7-9, with a tentative D call TRBD1 (6 bases). The CDR3 sequence is 14 residues long. Germline loops: CDR1 SEHNR, CDR2 FQNEAQ (reference sequence). Trimming shortened V by 8 bases and J by 7 bases, and 15 bases separated the two germline ends. CDR3 bases: TGTGCCAGCGTTCTGTATGGGGGCAATTCACCCCTCCACTTT. Its protein product is CASVLYGGNSPLHF. Looking up the rest from reference TRBV7-9 and TRBJ1-6 gives the full variable domain: DTGVSQNPRHKITKRGQNVTFRCDPISEHNRLYWYRQTLGQGPEFLTYFQNEAQLEKSRLLSDRFSAERPKGSFSTLEIQRTEQGDSAMYLCASVLYGGNSPLHFGNGTRLTVT.

This chain uses TRBV6-5 with TRBJ2-4, with unresolved D. The germline V gene has CDR1 MNHEY and CDR2 SVGAGI. CDR3 length equals 14 residues. V gave up 0 bases and J gave up 5 bases, with 8 bases separating them. CDR3: CASSYSRSQNIQYF. The CDR3 coding sequence is TGTGCCAGCAGTTACTCGAGAAGTCAAAACATTCAGTACTTC.

The gene calls are TRBV29-1 and TRBJ1-2, with D tentatively TRBD1 (6 bases). This CDR3 has 13 residues. V was pared by 3 bases and J by 2 bases, with 10 bases between. Per germline, CDR1 SQVTM and CDR2 ANQGSEA. CDR3 loop: CSVDLGGNYGYTF. The DNA for the CDR3 is TGCAGCGTTGATCTGGGGGGCAACTATGGCTACACCTTC.

The rearrangement uses TRBV4-1 and TRBJ1-4; D remains unclear. The germline V and J ends were trimmed by 0 bases and 8 bases, with 19 bases remaining between them. This CDR3 is 17 amino acids long. The germline V gene has CDR1 MGHRA and CDR2 YSYEKL. CDR3 residues: CASSQDYGDGGREKLFF. The DNA of the CDR3 is TGCGCCAGCAGCCAAGATTACGGGGATGGCGGGCGGGAAAAACTGTTTTTT.

V and J are TRBV18 and TRBJ2-7; D gene unclear. Germline lookup yields CDR1 KGHSH and CDR2 LQKENI. The germline V and J ends were trimmed by 4 bases and 1 base, with 8 bases remaining between them. The CDR3 extends over 13 amino acids. As DNA, the CDR3 is TGTGCCAGCTCACGGACGGATTCCTACGAGCAGTACTTC. Amino acid sequence: CASSRTDSYEQYF.

The rearrangement joins TRBV7-3 to TRBJ2-3; D uncertain. CDR1 is SGHTA, CDR2 FQGTGA, per germline. Trimming stripped 5 bases from V and 0 bases from J, with 3 bases between. This CDR3 spans 12 amino acids. The CDR3 DNA reads as TGTGCCAGCAGCAGGAGCACAGATACGCAGTATTTT. Translation: CASSRSTDTQYF.

This chain uses TRBV29-1 with TRBJ1-1; D not resolved. There are 12 residues in the CDR3. Looked up from germline, CDR1 is SQVTM and CDR2 is ANQGSEA. V shed 4 bases and J shed 2 bases, with 8 bases lying between them. CDR3 loop: CSVVPANTEAFF. The CDR3 DNA is TGCAGCGTTGTCCCAGCTAACACTGAAGCTTTCTTT.

The chain has TRBV7-6 and TRBJ2-7; D call uncertain. The CDR3 has 14 amino acids. The germline V and J ends were trimmed by 6 bases and 0 bases, with 12 bases remaining between them. From germline, CDR1 is SGHVS and CDR2 FNYEAQ. Written as DNA, the CDR3 is TGTGCCAGCAGACACGACGGTAACTCCTACGAGCAGTACTTC. Translated, it gives CASRHDGNSYEQYF.